One T cell receptor beta chain is described in this entry. The source of the sample is a study of blood T cell repertoires in COVID-19. Across the whole study: From the United States, Italy and Spain came samples of acute and convalescent COVID-19.

Here immunoSEQ multiplex PCR was the method, and the copy in TCRdb shows in-frame clones only, minus some. This sample yields about 100,000 clones, of which around 85% are seen a single time; roughly 13% belongs to the top ten. Germline V gene lookup returns CDR1 LGHNA and CDR2 YNFKEQ. Trimming pared 1 base from V and 3 bases from J, leaving 10 bases between. The CDR3 has 14 amino acids. This rearrangement joins TRBV4-2 to TRBJ2-7; TRBD1 might be the D (6 bases). Material for sequencing was peripheral blood. The source is a human donor in a cohort sampled during active COVID-19. CDR3 amino acids: CASSQGGRVYEQYF. The CDR3 region has the DNA TGTGCCAGCAGCCAAGGGGGGCGGGTCTACGAGCAGTACTTC.